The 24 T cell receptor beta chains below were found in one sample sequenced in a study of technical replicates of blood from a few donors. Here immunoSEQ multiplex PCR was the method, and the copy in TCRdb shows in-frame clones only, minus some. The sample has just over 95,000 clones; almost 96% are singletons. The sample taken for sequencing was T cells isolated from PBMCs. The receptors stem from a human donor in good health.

CDR3 protein: CASRPGLSDTQYF. CDR3 nucleotides: TGTGCCAGCAGACCGGGACTATCAGATACGCAGTATTTT. This rearrangement joins TRBV6-6 to TRBJ2-3, with 7 bases lining up with TRBD2. The CDR3 has 13 amino acids. J was trimmed by 4 bases and V by 6 bases; bases with no gene match: 4. CDR1 and CDR2 from the germline V gene are MNHNY and SVGAGI (reference sequence).

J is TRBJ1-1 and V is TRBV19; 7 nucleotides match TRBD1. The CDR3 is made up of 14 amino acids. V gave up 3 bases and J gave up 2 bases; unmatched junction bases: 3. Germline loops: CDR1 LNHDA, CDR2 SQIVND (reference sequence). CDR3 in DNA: TGTGCCAGTAGTATGAGGGACAGCAACACTGAAGCTTTCTTT. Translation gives CASSMRDSNTEAFF.

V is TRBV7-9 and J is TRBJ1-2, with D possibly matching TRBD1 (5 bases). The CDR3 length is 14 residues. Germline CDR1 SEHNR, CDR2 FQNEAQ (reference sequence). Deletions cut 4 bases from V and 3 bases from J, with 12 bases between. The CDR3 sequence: CASSYPGGHYGYTF. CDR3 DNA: TGTGCCAGCAGCTACCCCGGGGGACACTATGGCTACACCTTC.

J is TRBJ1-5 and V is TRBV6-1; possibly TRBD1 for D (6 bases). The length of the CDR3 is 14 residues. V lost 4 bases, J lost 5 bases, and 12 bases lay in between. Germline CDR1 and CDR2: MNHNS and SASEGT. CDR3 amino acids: CASSVQGGDQPQHF. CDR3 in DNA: TGTGCCAGCAGTGTCCAAGGGGGGGATCAGCCCCAGCATTTT.

The chain's CDR3 is CASSFEGGAGNTIYF. The CDR3 DNA reads TGTGCCAGCAGTTTTGAAGGGGGAGCTGGAAACACCATATATTTT. This chain links TRBV28 with TRBJ1-3; D might be TRBD1 (6 bases). Germline CDR1 reads MDHEN; CDR2 reads SYDVKM. This CDR3 contains 15 residues. Trimming shortened V by 3 bases and J by 2 bases, and 11 bases separated the two germline ends.

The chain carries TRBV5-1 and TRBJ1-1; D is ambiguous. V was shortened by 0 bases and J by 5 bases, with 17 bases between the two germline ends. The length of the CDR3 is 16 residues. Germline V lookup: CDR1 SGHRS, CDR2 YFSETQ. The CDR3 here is CASSLALEGAQTEAFF. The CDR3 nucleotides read TGCGCCAGCAGCTTGGCCTTAGAGGGCGCGCAAACTGAAGCTTTCTTT.

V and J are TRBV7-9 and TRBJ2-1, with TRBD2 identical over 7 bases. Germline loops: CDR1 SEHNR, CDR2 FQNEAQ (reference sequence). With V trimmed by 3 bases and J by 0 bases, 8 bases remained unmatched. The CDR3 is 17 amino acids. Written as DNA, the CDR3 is TGTGCCAGCAGCTTCAAACTAGCGTTAAGCTCCTACAATGAGCAGTTCTTC. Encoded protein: CASSFKLALSSYNEQFF.

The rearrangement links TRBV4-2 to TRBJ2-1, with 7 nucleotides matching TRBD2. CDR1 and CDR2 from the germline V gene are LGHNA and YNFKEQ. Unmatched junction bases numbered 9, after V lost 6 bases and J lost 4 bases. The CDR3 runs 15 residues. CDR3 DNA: TGTGCCAGCAGAGGTGCGGGGGTGGGATACAATGAGCAGTTCTTC. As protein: CASRGAGVGYNEQFF.

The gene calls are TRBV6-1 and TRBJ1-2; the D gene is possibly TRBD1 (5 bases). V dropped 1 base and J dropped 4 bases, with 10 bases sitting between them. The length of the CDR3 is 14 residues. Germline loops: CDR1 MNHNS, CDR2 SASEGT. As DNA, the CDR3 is TGTGCCAGCAGTGAAGTCCAGGGTAGCTATGGCTACACCTTC. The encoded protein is CASSEVQGSYGYTF.

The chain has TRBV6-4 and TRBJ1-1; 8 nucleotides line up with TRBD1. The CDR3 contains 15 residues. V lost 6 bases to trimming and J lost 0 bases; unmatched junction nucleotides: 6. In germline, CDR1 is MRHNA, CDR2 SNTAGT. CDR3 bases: TGTGCCAGCAGGAACACAGGGGGACTGAACACTGAAGCTTTCTTT. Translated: CASRNTGGLNTEAFF.

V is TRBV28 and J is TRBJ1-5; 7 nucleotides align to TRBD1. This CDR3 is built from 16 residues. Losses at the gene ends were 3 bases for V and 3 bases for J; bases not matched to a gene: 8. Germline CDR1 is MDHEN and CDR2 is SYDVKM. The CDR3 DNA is TGTGCCAGCAGTTTCGGTGAGGGGGCGACCAATCAGCCCCAGCATTTT. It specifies CASSFGEGATNQPQHF.

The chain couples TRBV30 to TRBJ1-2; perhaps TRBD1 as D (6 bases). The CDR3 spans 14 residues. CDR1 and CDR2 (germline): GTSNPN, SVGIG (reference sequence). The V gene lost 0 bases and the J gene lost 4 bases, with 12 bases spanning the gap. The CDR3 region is CAWSVAGVSYGYTF. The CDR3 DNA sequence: TGTGCCTGGAGTGTGGCAGGGGTGAGCTATGGCTACACCTTC.

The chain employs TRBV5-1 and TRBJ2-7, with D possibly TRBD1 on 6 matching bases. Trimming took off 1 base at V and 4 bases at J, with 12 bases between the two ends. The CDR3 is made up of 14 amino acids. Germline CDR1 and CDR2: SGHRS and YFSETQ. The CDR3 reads CASSLLQGPYEQYF. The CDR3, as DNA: TGCGCCAGCAGCTTGTTACAGGGCCCATACGAGCAGTACTTC.

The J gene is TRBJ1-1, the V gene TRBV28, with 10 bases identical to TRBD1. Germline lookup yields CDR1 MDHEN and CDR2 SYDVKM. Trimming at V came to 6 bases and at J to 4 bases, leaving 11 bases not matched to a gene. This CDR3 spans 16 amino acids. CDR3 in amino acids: CASRLMTGGERTEAFF. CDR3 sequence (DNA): TGTGCCAGCAGACTTATGACAGGGGGCGAGCGCACTGAAGCTTTCTTT.

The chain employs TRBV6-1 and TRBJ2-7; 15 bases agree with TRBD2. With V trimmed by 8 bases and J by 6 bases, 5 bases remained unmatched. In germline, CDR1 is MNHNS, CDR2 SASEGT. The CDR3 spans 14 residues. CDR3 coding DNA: TGTGCCAGCTCCGGACTAGCGGGGGGGCTCGAGCAGTACTTC. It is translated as CASSGLAGGLEQYF.

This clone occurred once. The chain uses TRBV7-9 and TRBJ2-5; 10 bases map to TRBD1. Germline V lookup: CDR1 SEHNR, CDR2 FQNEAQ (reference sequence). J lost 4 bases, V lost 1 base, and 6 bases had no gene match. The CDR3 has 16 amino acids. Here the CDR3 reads CASSLGLDRGGETQYF. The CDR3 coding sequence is TGTGCCAGCAGCTTAGGGCTGGACAGGGGGGGAGAGACCCAGTACTTC.

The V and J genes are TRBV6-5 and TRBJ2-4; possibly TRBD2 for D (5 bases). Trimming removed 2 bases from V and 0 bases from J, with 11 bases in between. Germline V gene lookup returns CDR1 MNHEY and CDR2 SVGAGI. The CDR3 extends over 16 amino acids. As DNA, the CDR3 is TGTGCCAGCAGTTACCCGAGCGGAATAGCCAAAAACATTCAGTACTTC. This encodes CASSYPSGIAKNIQYF.

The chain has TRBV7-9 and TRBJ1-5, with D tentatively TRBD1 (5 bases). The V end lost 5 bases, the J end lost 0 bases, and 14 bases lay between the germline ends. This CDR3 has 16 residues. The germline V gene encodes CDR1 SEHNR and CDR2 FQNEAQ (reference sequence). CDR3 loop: CASSAGPDYSNQPQHF. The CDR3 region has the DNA TGTGCCAGCAGCGCGGGACCCGATTATAGCAATCAGCCCCAGCATTTT.

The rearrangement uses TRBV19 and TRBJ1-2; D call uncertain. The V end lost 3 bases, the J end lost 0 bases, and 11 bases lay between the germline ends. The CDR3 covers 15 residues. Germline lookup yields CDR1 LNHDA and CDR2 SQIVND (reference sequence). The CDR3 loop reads CASSMRGIANYGYTF. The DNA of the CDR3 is TGTGCCAGTAGTATGAGAGGGATAGCTAACTATGGCTACACCTTC.

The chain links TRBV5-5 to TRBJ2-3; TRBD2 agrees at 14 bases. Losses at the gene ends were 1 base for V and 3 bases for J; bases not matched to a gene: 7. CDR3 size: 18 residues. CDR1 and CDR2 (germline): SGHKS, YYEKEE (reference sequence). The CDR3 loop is CASSLRLAGGGRTDTQYF. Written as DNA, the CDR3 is TGTGCCAGCAGCTTGAGACTAGCGGGGGGGGGACGAACAGATACGCAGTATTTT.

The CDR3 DNA reads TGTGCCAGCAGTTTACAGACCGGGGAGCTGTTTTTT. Protein sequence: CASSLQTGELFF. The chain links TRBV27 to TRBJ2-2; D is unclear. Between the trimmed V and J ends, which lost 2 bases and 5 bases, there was a span of 3 bases. The CDR3 is made up of 12 amino acids. The germline gives CDR1 MNHEY, CDR2 SMNVEV (reference sequence).

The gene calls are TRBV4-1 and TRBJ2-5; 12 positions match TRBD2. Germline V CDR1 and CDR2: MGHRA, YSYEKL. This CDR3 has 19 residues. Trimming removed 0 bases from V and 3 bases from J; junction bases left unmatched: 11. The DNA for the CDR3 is TGCGCCAGCAGCCAAGAACTAGCGGGAGGAGCGGGGAGAGAAGAGACCCAGTACTTC. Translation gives CASSQELAGGAGREETQYF.

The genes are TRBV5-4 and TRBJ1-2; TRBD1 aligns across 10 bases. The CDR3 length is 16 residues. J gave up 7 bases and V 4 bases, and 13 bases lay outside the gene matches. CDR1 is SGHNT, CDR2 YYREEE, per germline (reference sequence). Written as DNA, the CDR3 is TGTGCCAGCAGCCTGGACCGGGACAGGGGTTATCGTGGCTACACCTTC. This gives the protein CASSLDRDRGYRGYTF.

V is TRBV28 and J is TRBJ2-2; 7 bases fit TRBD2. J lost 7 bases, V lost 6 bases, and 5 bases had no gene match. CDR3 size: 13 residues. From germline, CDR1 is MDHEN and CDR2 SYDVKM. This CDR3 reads CASRGSGFGELFF. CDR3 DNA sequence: TGTGCCAGCAGGGGTAGCGGGTTCGGGGAGCTGTTTTTT.